Listed below are T cell receptor beta chains from one sample, sequenced in a study of Ad26.COV2.S vaccination and SARS-CoV-2 variants. Produced via immunoSEQ multiplex PCR; TCRdb's table is partial and in-frame only. The data hold about 350,000 clones, with 80% to 90% observed a single time. This material consisted of peripheral blood, taken in a trial of Ad26.COV2.S vaccine versus placebo. The source is a person aged 18 to 65 who received the Ad26.COV2.S COVID-19 vaccine or a placebo. The CDR3 runs from the conserved cysteine through the conserved F or W. Each record gives: V gene, J gene, D gene, clone size, CDR3 protein, CDR3 DNA. The D gene is left open where the match is weak. Clone size appears in some rows only: once, few, many, or a class for an expanded clone.

>TRBV4-3|TRBJ2-1|NA|NA
CASSQHLGNSYNEQFF
TGCGCCAGCAGCCAGCACTTGGGTAACTCCTACAATGAGCAGTTCTTC
>TRBV7-9|TRBJ1-1|NA|NA
CASSLAWGRVRTQAAFF
TGTGCCAGCAGCTTAGCGTGGGGGAGGGTTAGGACCCAGGCAGCTTTCTTT
>TRBV7-2|TRBJ1-2|TRBD1|NA
CASSLNRGSYGYTF
TGTGCCAGCAGCTTAAACAGGGGGTCCTATGGCTACACCTTC
>TRBV6-5|TRBJ2-7|NA|NA
CASSAWDNSYEQYF
TGTGCCAGCAGCGCTTGGGACAACTCCTACGAGCAGTACTTC
>TRBV7-9|TRBJ2-3|NA|few
CASSLAGVGDTQYF
TGTGCCAGCAGCTTAGCGGGAGTGGGGGATACGCAGTATTTT
>TRBV5-4|TRBJ1-3|NA|NA
CASSPDRLNSGNTIYF
TGTGCCAGCAGCCCTGACAGGCTAAACTCTGGAAACACCATATATTTT
>TRBV7-9|TRBJ1-2|TRBD1|NA
CASSSRDRGAYGYTF
TGTGCCAGCAGCTCGCGGGACAGGGGGGCCTATGGCTACACCTTC
>TRBV7-2|TRBJ2-1|NA|NA
CASSLARGGWYNEQFF
TGTGCCAGCAGCTTAGCGAGGGGCGGGTGGTACAATGAGCAGTTCTTC
>TRBV9|TRBJ2-1|NA|NA
CASSVGPVISYNEQFF
TGTGCCAGCAGCGTTGGTCCCGTTATCTCCTACAATGAGCAGTTCTTC
>TRBV12-3/TRBV12-4|TRBJ2-7|NA|NA
CASTPGRAYEQYF
TGTGCCAGCACTCCCGGCAGGGCCTACGAGCAGTACTTC
>TRBV3-1/TRBV3-2|TRBJ1-1|NA|NA
CASSQWGGRRRGTEAFF
TGTGCCAGCAGCCAATGGGGAGGACGGCGTCGGGGCACTGAAGCTTTCTTT
>TRBV5-6|TRBJ1-4|NA|once
CASSHRGLGDEKLFF
TGTGCCAGCAGCCATCGGGGGCTGGGGGATGAAAAACTGTTTTTT
>TRBV6-5|TRBJ1-6|NA|NA
CASNKQGRDSPLHF
TGTGCCAGCAATAAACAGGGTCGGGATTCACCCCTCCACTTT
>TRBV6-6|TRBJ1-2|NA|NA
CASSYGPESYGYTF
TGTGCCAGCAGTTATGGTCCAGAGAGTTATGGCTACACCTTC
>TRBV6-5|TRBJ1-2|NA|NA
CASSYGQLNYGYTF
TGTGCCAGCAGTTACGGGCAGCTTAACTATGGCTACACCTTC
>TRBV7-2|TRBJ2-6|NA|NA
CASRTTRAGANVLTF
TGTGCCAGCAGAACCACACGGGCTGGGGCCAACGTCCTGACTTTC
>TRBV6-2/TRBV6-3|TRBJ2-2|NA|NA
CASSRPAYRVPGELFF
TGTGCCAGCAGCCGTCCCGCCTACAGGGTCCCCGGGGAGCTGTTTTTT
>TRBV18|TRBJ2-1|TRBD1|NA
CASSGGQGRSSYNEQFF
TGTGCCAGCTCAGGGGGACAGGGCAGAAGCTCCTACAATGAGCAGTTCTTC
>TRBV13|TRBJ2-1|NA|NA
CASSLDSEEQFF
TGTGCCAGCAGCTTAGATTCTGAGGAGCAGTTCTTC
>TRBV18|TRBJ1-2|TRBD1|NA
CASSPRQGENRRSFLNYGYTF
TGTGCCAGCTCACCGAGACAGGGCGAGAACAGGCGAAGTTTTCTTAACTATGGCTACACCTTC
>TRBV5-8|TRBJ2-5|TRBD1|NA
CASSSPGQGIETQYF
TGTGCCAGCAGCTCACCGGGACAGGGGATAGAGACCCAGTACTTC
>TRBV29-1|TRBJ1-1|NA|once
CSVRDMNTEAFF
TGCAGCGTCAGAGACATGAACACTGAAGCTTTCTTT
>TRBV4-3|TRBJ2-1|NA|NA
CASSQDSYNEQFF
TGCGCCAGCAGCCAAGACAGCTACAATGAGCAGTTCTTC
>TRBV6-4|TRBJ1-5|NA|NA
CASSDSGRAMRVNLRRGNQPQHF
TGTGCCAGCAGTGACTCGGGGAGGGCGATGCGAGTTAACCTGCGACGAGGCAATCAGCCCCAGCATTTT
>TRBV18|TRBJ1-1|TRBD1|NA
CASSPDGQGLGAEAFF
TGTGCCAGCTCACCAGACGGACAGGGGCTGGGCGCTGAAGCTTTCTTT
>TRBV9|TRBJ2-7|TRBD1|NA
CASSGGDRGYEQYF
TGTGCCAGCAGCGGAGGGGACAGGGGCTACGAGCAGTACTTC
>TRBV27|TRBJ2-2|NA|once
CASSLFADNTGELFF
TGTGCCAGCAGTTTATTTGCGGACAACACCGGGGAGCTGTTTTTT
>TRBV6-5|TRBJ1-1|NA|NA
CASTRSGGRTEAFF
TGTGCCAGCACTCGCTCGGGGGGGCGGACTGAAGCTTTCTTT
>TRBV6-5|TRBJ1-1|NA|NA
CASSYSADRGGTEAFF
TGTGCCAGCAGTTACTCGGCTGACCGGGGGGGAACTGAAGCTTTCTTT
>TRBV7-2|TRBJ1-3|TRBD1|NA
CASSLVSGGTNTIYF
TGTGCCAGCAGCTTAGTGTCAGGGGGCACGAACACCATATATTTT
>TRBV5-1|TRBJ2-4|NA|NA
CASSLNTLSKNIQYF
TGCGCCAGCAGCTTGAATACCCTATCCAAAAACATTCAGTACTTC
>TRBV28|TRBJ2-4|TRBD1|NA
CASRKTGLGKNIQYF
TGTGCCAGCAGGAAGACAGGGTTGGGCAAAAACATTCAGTACTTC
>TRBV7-2|TRBJ1-2|NA|NA
CASSFRAGSSYGYTF
TGTGCCAGCAGCTTTAGGGCAGGGTCGTCTTATGGCTACACCTTC
>TRBV28|TRBJ1-6|TRBD1|NA
CASRTGGRDNSPLHF
TGTGCCAGCAGAACAGGGGGCAGGGATAATTCACCCCTCCACTTT
>TRBV19|TRBJ2-2|NA|NA
CASSIGRANTGELFF
TGTGCCAGTAGTATTGGCAGAGCGAACACCGGGGAGCTGTTTTTT
>TRBV5-4|TRBJ1-1|NA|NA
CASSLGQMNTEAFF
TGTGCCAGCAGCTTGGGCCAGATGAACACTGAAGCTTTCTTT
>TRBV10-3|TRBJ2-1|NA|NA
CAISGGPGDEQFF
TGTGCCATCAGTGGCGGCCCTGGGGATGAGCAGTTCTTC
>TRBV7-9|TRBJ2-2|NA|many
CASILYRDTGELFF
TGTGCCAGCATCCTGTATCGGGACACCGGGGAGCTGTTTTTT
>TRBV5-5|TRBJ2-7|TRBD1|NA
CASSFPGQGFDEQYF
TGTGCCAGCAGCTTTCCGGGACAGGGGTTTGACGAGCAGTACTTC
>TRBV2|TRBJ2-2|NA|NA
CASLGSGLNTGELFF
TGTGCCAGCCTAGGAAGCGGGTTAAATACCGGGGAGCTGTTTTTT
>TRBV24-1|TRBJ2-1|NA|NA
CATSDLALGQQFF
TGTGCCACCAGTGATTTGGCGCTGGGACAGCAGTTCTTC
>TRBV7-6|TRBJ2-2|TRBD2|NA
CASSLQTSENTGELFF
TGTGCCAGCAGCTTACAGACTAGCGAGAACACCGGGGAGCTGTTTTTT
>TRBV19|TRBJ2-2|NA|NA
CASTPRLMNTGELFF
TGTGCCAGCACCCCGCGACTCATGAACACCGGGGAGCTGTTTTTT
>TRBV5-5|TRBJ2-5|NA|NA
CASSERQVRETQYF
TGTGCCAGCAGCGAAAGACAGGTTCGGGAGACCCAGTACTTC
>TRBV6-2/TRBV6-3|TRBJ2-1|NA|NA
CASSYLPGSYNEQFF
TGTGCCAGCAGTTACCTCCCGGGATCCTACAATGAGCAGTTCTTC
>TRBV9|TRBJ2-5|NA|few
CASSRSGLLQETQYF
TGTGCCAGCAGCCGCTCCGGCCTACTCCAAGAGACCCAGTACTTC
>TRBV10-3|TRBJ2-5|NA|once
CAISPWGGQETQYF
TGTGCCATCAGCCCCTGGGGAGGTCAAGAGACCCAGTACTTC
>TRBV7-2|TRBJ2-4|NA|NA
CASSLVAGPPPAKNIQYF
TGTGCCAGCAGCTTAGTTGCGGGGCCCCCCCCGGCCAAAAACATTCAGTACTTC
>TRBV12-3/TRBV12-4|TRBJ2-6|NA|NA
CASTFGANVLTF
TGTGCCAGCACCTTTGGGGCCAACGTCCTGACTTTC
>TRBV10-2|TRBJ1-1|TRBD1|NA
CASGRTGASLGNTEAFF
TGCGCCAGCGGCCGGACAGGGGCGTCGCTGGGTAACACTGAAGCTTTCTTT
>TRBV7-2|TRBJ2-3|NA|NA
CASSFLEDTQYF
TGTGCCAGCAGCTTCCTCGAAGATACGCAGTATTTT
>TRBV5-1|TRBJ2-2|TRBD2|NA
CASSPGLAGGMNTGELFF
TGCGCCAGCAGCCCAGGACTAGCGGGGGGGATGAACACCGGGGAGCTGTTTTTT
>TRBV7-8|TRBJ1-2|NA|NA
CASSLGHGANYGYTF
TGTGCCAGCAGCTTAGGTCACGGAGCTAACTATGGCTACACCTTC